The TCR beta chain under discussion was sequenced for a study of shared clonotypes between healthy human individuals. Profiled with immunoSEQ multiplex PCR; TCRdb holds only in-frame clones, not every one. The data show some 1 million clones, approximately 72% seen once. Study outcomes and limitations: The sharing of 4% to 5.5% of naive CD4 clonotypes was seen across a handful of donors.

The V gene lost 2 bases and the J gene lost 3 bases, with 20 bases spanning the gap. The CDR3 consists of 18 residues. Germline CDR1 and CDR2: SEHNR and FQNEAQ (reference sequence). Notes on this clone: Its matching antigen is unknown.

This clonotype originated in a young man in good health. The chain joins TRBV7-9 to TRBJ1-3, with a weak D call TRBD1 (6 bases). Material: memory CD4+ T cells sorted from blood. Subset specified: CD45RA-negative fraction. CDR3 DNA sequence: TGTGCCAGCAGCTTAACTGCATTACAGGGATCAAATGGAAACACCATATATTTT. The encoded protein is CASSLTALQGSNGNTIYF.